This entry features one T cell receptor beta chain sequence. The source of the sample is a study of T cells in Graves' hyperthyroidism and ophthalmopathy. Researchers took RNA transcripts and amplified the TCR beta CDR3 regions from them. The TCR CDR3 first-round RT-PCR relied on the HTBI primer set. A single record per CDR3 protein comes from TCRdb applying MiXCR to the multiplex PCR reads. The sample has fewer than 800,000 distinct CDR3 sequences; around 15% are singletons. What was sequenced was blood. This TCR came from a man younger than 35 with Graves' hyperthyroidism.

The CDR3 DNA follows: TGTGCCTGGAGCTGGGGATGGAGCTCCTATAATTCACCCCTCCACTTT. It specifies CAWSWGWSSYNSPLHF. The rearrangement uses TRBV30 and TRBJ1-6; D is undetermined. The V gene lost 3 bases and the J gene lost 0 bases, with 12 bases spanning the gap. Germline loops: CDR1 GTSNPN, CDR2 SVGIG (reference sequence). The CDR3 is made up of 16 amino acids.